The rows below give T cell receptor beta chains drawn from one sample of a study of regulatory T cells. The method was immunoSEQ multiplex PCR; TCRdb's version includes in-frame clones alone and lacks a portion of them. The table has some 38,000 clones, approximately 91% seen once. Sequencing used conventional CD4+ T cells sorted from blood. These TCRs come from a person aged 18-29 years with CD3G deficiency. CDR3s include the opening cysteine and the closing phenylalanine or tryptophan. A D gene is named only where the DNA matches it firmly. A row's size may be missing; if present it is once, few, many or a size class.

CDR3: CASSSLGGGTQYF
DNA: TGTGCCAGCAGCTCGCTCGGCGGGGGGACCCAGTACTTC
D: TRBD2
J: TRBJ2-5
size: .
V: TRBV7-9

CDR3: CASSRGTSYDSEQFF
DNA: TGTGCCAGTAGTCGCGGGACTAGTTATGACAGTGAGCAGTTCTTC
D: TRBD2
J: TRBJ2-1
size: .
V: TRBV19

CDR3: CASSQEYGTATSYEQYF
DNA: TGCGCCAGCAGCCAAGAGTATGGGACAGCGACCTCCTACGAGCAGTACTTC
D: TRBD1
J: TRBJ2-7
size: .
V: TRBV4-1

CDR3: CASSFRSGTGERNEQYF
DNA: TGTGCCAGCAGTTTCCGATCCGGGACAGGGGAGAGGAACGAGCAGTACTTC
D: TRBD1
J: TRBJ2-7
size: few
V: TRBV28

CDR3: CASSTTLGNRQFF
DNA: TGTGCCAGTAGTACCACGCTAGGGAATCGGCAGTTCTTC
D: .
J: TRBJ2-1
size: .
V: TRBV19

CDR3: CASRRQGVVDGYTF
DNA: TGTGCCAGCAGGAGACAGGGGGTAGTGGATGGCTACACCTTC
D: TRBD1
J: TRBJ1-2
size: .
V: TRBV6-6

CDR3: CASGGALPPDTQYF
DNA: TGTGCCAGTGGGGGGGCACTTCCCCCAGATACGCAGTATTTT
D: .
J: TRBJ2-3
size: once
V: TRBV28

CDR3: CASSSPRLAGGPNTGELFF
DNA: TGTGCCAGCAGCTCTCCGAGGCTAGCGGGAGGCCCGAACACCGGGGAGCTGTTTTTT
D: TRBD2
J: TRBJ2-2
size: .
V: TRBV28

CDR3: CASSLIGTGEQYF
DNA: TGTGCCAGCAGTTTAATTGGGACGGGCGAGCAGTACTTC
D: .
J: TRBJ2-7
size: .
V: TRBV28

CDR3: CASSPLAGPYNEQFF
DNA: TGTGCCAGCTCACCACTGGCAGGGCCCTACAATGAGCAGTTCTTC
D: .
J: TRBJ2-1
size: .
V: TRBV18

CDR3: CASSIPGGAGELFF
DNA: TGTGCCAGCAGTATCCCGGGGGGCGCCGGGGAGCTGTTTTTT
D: .
J: TRBJ2-2
size: .
V: TRBV28

CDR3: CASSSGDRGYEQYF
DNA: TGTGCCAGCAGCTCAGGGGACCGCGGGTACGAGCAGTACTTC
D: .
J: TRBJ2-7
size: .
V: TRBV11-3

CDR3: CASSEALRGARYNEQFF
DNA: TGTGCCAGCAGTGAAGCGCTTCGGGGGGCGCGTTACAATGAGCAGTTCTTC
D: .
J: TRBJ2-1
size: .
V: TRBV6-1

CDR3: CASSSPLRLRGQHYNEQFF
DNA: TGTGCCAGCAGTTCCCCCCTCCGCCTCAGGGGGCAGCACTACAATGAGCAGTTCTTC
D: TRBD1
J: TRBJ2-1
size: .
V: TRBV28

CDR3: CASSQVGTGLHF
DNA: TGTGCCAGCAGCCAAGTCGGGACAGGGCTCCACTTC
D: TRBD1
J: TRBJ2-7
size: .
V: TRBV7-9

CDR3: CASRKGRDYEQYF
DNA: TGTGCCAGCAGAAAGGGGAGGGACTACGAGCAGTACTTC
D: TRBD2
J: TRBJ2-7
size: .
V: TRBV6-6

CDR3: CASSLYPTETSGFSYEQYF
DNA: TGTGCCAGCAGTTTATACCCCACCGAGACTAGCGGGTTTTCTTACGAGCAGTACTTC
D: TRBD2
J: TRBJ2-7
size: .
V: TRBV28

CDR3: CASSFRDIDQPQHF
DNA: TGTGCCAGCAGCTTCCGGGACATAGATCAGCCCCAGCATTTT
D: .
J: TRBJ1-5
size: medium-sized
V: TRBV28

CDR3: CASSYGGAAGGELFF
DNA: TGTGCCAGCAGTTACGGCGGGGCGGCGGGCGGGGAGCTGTTTTTT
D: .
J: TRBJ2-2
size: .
V: TRBV6-6

CDR3: CASSRTGIAYEQYF
DNA: TGTGCCAGCAGTCGCACCGGCATAGCCTACGAGCAGTACTTC
D: .
J: TRBJ2-7
size: .
V: TRBV28

CDR3: CASSRGLAGGNEQFF
DNA: TGCGCCAGCAGCAGGGGACTAGCGGGGGGCAATGAGCAGTTCTTC
D: TRBD2
J: TRBJ2-1
size: .
V: TRBV5-1

CDR3: CASSGSGGAWVTGELFF
DNA: TGTGCCAGCAGTGGTAGCGGGGGGGCCTGGGTTACCGGGGAGCTGTTTTTT
D: TRBD2
J: TRBJ2-2
size: .
V: TRBV25-1

CDR3: CASSEARVVKQFF
DNA: TGTGCCAGCAGTGAAGCGCGGGTAGTTAAGCAGTTCTTC
D: .
J: TRBJ2-1
size: medium-sized
V: TRBV6-1

CDR3: CAWSPKQLNTEAFF
DNA: TGTGCCTGGAGTCCGAAACAATTGAACACTGAAGCTTTCTTT
D: .
J: TRBJ1-1
size: .
V: TRBV30

CDR3: CASSPPGRTGELFF
DNA: TGTGCCAGCTCACCACCAGGGCGTACCGGGGAGCTGTTTTTT
D: .
J: TRBJ2-2
size: .
V: TRBV18

CDR3: CASSPQHPRRKTDTQYF
DNA: TGTGCCAGCAGCCCCCAGCACCCAAGGAGAAAGACAGATACGCAGTATTTT
D: .
J: TRBJ2-3
size: .
V: TRBV7-8

CDR3: CASSSPGDKTGELFF
DNA: TGTGCCAGCAGTTCCCCGGGAGATAAGACCGGGGAGCTGTTTTTT
D: .
J: TRBJ2-2
size: .
V: TRBV28

CDR3: CASSSTGTYGYTF
DNA: TGCGCCAGCAGCTCCACAGGGACCTATGGCTACACCTTC
D: .
J: TRBJ1-2
size: few
V: TRBV5-1

CDR3: CASSARQGDSGANVLTF
DNA: TGTGCCAGCAGCGCACGACAGGGGGACTCTGGGGCCAACGTCCTGACTTTC
D: TRBD1
J: TRBJ2-6
size: .
V: TRBV7-9

CDR3: CAARGRTEAFF
DNA: TGTGCAGCACGAGGTCGGACTGAAGCTTTCTTT
D: .
J: TRBJ1-1
size: .
V: TRBV19

CDR3: CASSEATGRYEQYF
DNA: TGTGCCAGCAGTGAAGCGACAGGGAGGTACGAGCAGTACTTC
D: .
J: TRBJ2-7
size: .
V: TRBV28

CDR3: CASVGSGQGNTEAFF
DNA: TGTGCCAGCGTCGGTTCAGGACAGGGTAACACTGAAGCTTTCTTT
D: TRBD1
J: TRBJ1-1
size: .
V: TRBV28

CDR3: CASSRDRDSRTELFF
DNA: TGTGCCAGCAGCCGGGACAGGGACTCGCGGACGGAGCTGTTTTTT
D: TRBD1
J: TRBJ2-2
size: .
V: TRBV6-5

CDR3: CASSVHRGREQYF
DNA: TGTGCCAGCAGTGTCCACAGGGGACGCGAGCAGTACTTC
D: TRBD1
J: TRBJ2-7
size: .
V: TRBV6-1

CDR3: CASSLAGQINEQFF
DNA: TGCGCCAGCAGCTTGGCCGGGCAGATCAATGAGCAGTTCTTC
D: .
J: TRBJ2-1
size: .
V: TRBV5-1

CDR3: CASSLEGLGAEAFF
DNA: TGCGCCAGCAGCTTGGAAGGGTTAGGCGCTGAAGCTTTCTTT
D: .
J: TRBJ1-1
size: .
V: TRBV5-1

CDR3: CASSRSGYTETQYF
DNA: TGCGCCAGCAGCCGTTCGGGATACACGGAGACCCAGTACTTC
D: .
J: TRBJ2-5
size: .
V: TRBV5-1

CDR3: CASRSSGGRFHEQYF
DNA: TGTGCCAGCAGGTCTAGCGGGGGAAGGTTCCACGAGCAGTACTTC
D: TRBD2
J: TRBJ2-7
size: .
V: TRBV28

CDR3: CASSLAGNTGELFF
DNA: TGTGCCAGCAGTTTAGCAGGCAACACCGGGGAGCTGTTTTTT
D: .
J: TRBJ2-2
size: .
V: TRBV27

CDR3: CASSEASGHPTDTQYF
DNA: TGTGCCAGCAGTGAAGCGTCCGGACACCCCACAGATACGCAGTATTTT
D: .
J: TRBJ2-3
size: once
V: TRBV6-1

CDR3: CASSFGAGGKNEQYF
DNA: TGTGCCAGCAGCTTCGGAGCGGGAGGAAAGAACGAGCAGTACTTC
D: TRBD2
J: TRBJ2-7
size: .
V: TRBV7-9

CDR3: CASTSANYGYTF
DNA: TGTGCCAGCACTTCAGCTAACTATGGCTACACCTTC
D: .
J: TRBJ1-2
size: medium-sized
V: TRBV6-6

CDR3: CASSRTPSYEQYF
DNA: TGTGCCAGCAGCCGGACTCCGTCCTACGAGCAGTACTTC
D: .
J: TRBJ2-7
size: .
V: TRBV6-1

CDR3: CASSALQGAKAFF
DNA: TGTGCCAGTAGTGCGCTCCAGGGGGCGAAAGCTTTCTTT
D: TRBD1
J: TRBJ1-1
size: .
V: TRBV19

CDR3: CASSELGVEAPLHF
DNA: TGTGCCAGCAGTGAACTGGGGGTGGAGGCACCCCTCCACTTT
D: .
J: TRBJ1-6
size: .
V: TRBV6-1

CDR3: CASSGNELGYGYTF
DNA: TGTGCCAGCTCGGGAAATGAACTGGGCTATGGCTACACCTTC
D: .
J: TRBJ1-2
size: once
V: TRBV18

CDR3: CASPAGAAKGGSNQPQHF
DNA: TGTGCTAGCCCGGCAGGGGCAGCAAAAGGGGGCAGCAATCAGCCCCAGCATTTT
D: TRBD1
J: TRBJ1-5
size: .
V: TRBV7-7

CDR3: CASRRFSGANVLTF
DNA: TGTGCCAGCAGGCGATTCTCTGGGGCCAACGTCCTGACTTTC
D: .
J: TRBJ2-6
size: .
V: TRBV6-6

CDR3: CASSQGHSNTGELFF
DNA: TGTGCCAGCAGCCAGGGACACTCGAACACCGGGGAGCTGTTTTTT
D: .
J: TRBJ2-2
size: .
V: TRBV6-6

CDR3: CASRGTLNSPLHF
DNA: TGCGCCAGCAGAGGGACACTTAATTCACCCCTCCACTTT
D: .
J: TRBJ1-6
size: .
V: TRBV5-1

CDR3: CASSAGLNEKLFF
DNA: TGTGCCAGCAGCGCGGGGCTAAATGAAAAACTGTTTTTT
D: .
J: TRBJ1-4
size: .
V: TRBV6-1

CDR3: CASSSQEQPEAFF
DNA: TGTGCCAGCAGCAGCCAGGAGCAACCTGAAGCTTTCTTT
D: .
J: TRBJ1-1
size: .
V: TRBV6-6

CDR3: CASSSWFGGELFF
DNA: TGTGCCAGCAGCTCCTGGTTTGGCGGGGAGCTGTTTTTT
D: .
J: TRBJ2-2
size: once
V: TRBV7-3